The TCR beta chain described here comes from a study of shared clonotypes between healthy human individuals. Study summary: Serving as donors were two women and a few men, whose ages spanned 18 to 49.

CDR1 SEHNR and CDR2 FQNEAQ come from the germline V gene (reference sequence). The CDR3 has 14 amino acids. Findings of the study overall: It was only blood that was sampled, and tissue repertoires likely differ. The naive CD4 repertoires of a few donors were compared, and approximately 5% of clonotypes were shared.

The count of this clone is one. The target antigen is unknown. Germline and junction disagree at one end, which may indicate a read error. Sequencing was performed with immunoSEQ multiplex PCR; in TCRdb, only in-frame clones are kept and a portion is missing. Among some 2,500,000 clones, just under 95% were seen once, and the ten largest hold 0.37%. The sequenced sample consisted of naive CD4+ T cells from PBMCs. Stated subset: CD45RA+ positively selected. This clonotype was obtained from a man aged 18 to 30 in good health. Some clones in this sample may be carry-over from other donors' samples. The chain joins TRBV7-9 to TRBJ2-2; 10 bases line up with TRBD2. In DNA form, the CDR3 reads TGTGCCAGCAGCCTAGCGGGAGTCACCGGGGAGCTGTTTTTT. Protein product: CASSLAGVTGELFF.